The rows below give T cell receptor beta chains drawn from one sample of a study of shared clonotypes between healthy human individuals. This table comes from immunoSEQ multiplex PCR, and its TCRdb copy is limited to in-frame clones, with some not included. Here the sample spans about 770,000 clones, just under 75% being singletons. What was sequenced was memory CD4+ T cells sorted from blood. The source of these receptors is a woman aged 25 to 45 in good health. Each CDR3 is given with its conserved first and last residue. Each record gives: V gene, D gene, clone size, J gene, CDR3 protein, CDR3 DNA. The D gene is left open where the match is weak. The size field is filled for only some rows; it gives once, few, many or a size class.

>TRBV27|NA|NA|TRBJ2-6
CASSYPPSTSGANVLTF
TGTGCCAGCAGTTACCCCCCCTCGACCTCTGGGGCCAACGTCCTGACTTTC
>TRBV28|TRBD1|NA|TRBJ1-2
CASSSQGAEDYGYTF
TGTGCCAGCAGTAGTCAGGGGGCTGAAGACTATGGCTACACCTTC
>TRBV13|TRBD2|NA|TRBJ2-3
CASSLRTSGFTDTQYF
TGTGCCAGCAGCCTTCGGACTAGCGGGTTCACAGATACGCAGTATTTT
>TRBV28|TRBD1|NA|TRBJ1-5
CASSPTGGPQPQHF
TGTGCCAGCAGTCCTACAGGGGGCCCTCAGCCCCAGCATTTT
>TRBV27|TRBD2|NA|TRBJ2-3
CASHSTSGSFHTQYF
TGTGCCAGCCATTCGACTAGCGGGAGTTTCCATACGCAGTATTTT
>TRBV5-1|NA|NA|TRBJ2-7
CASSLNRDVVREQYF
TGCGCCAGCAGCTTGAACAGGGATGTCGTGAGAGAGCAGTACTTC
>TRBV29-1|NA|many|TRBJ2-1
CSVRQGGGNEQFF
TGCAGCGTTCGACAGGGAGGGGGCAATGAGCAGTTCTTC
>TRBV2|NA|NA|TRBJ2-1
CASSEILALTLGNEQFF
TGTGCCAGCAGTGAAATACTAGCCCTTACCCTTGGGAATGAGCAGTTCTTC
>TRBV5-1|NA|NA|TRBJ1-4
CASRVLATNEKLFF
TGCGCCAGCAGGGTTTTAGCAACTAATGAAAAACTGTTTTTT
>TRBV15|NA|NA|TRBJ2-4
CATSRDRGNIQYF
TGTGCCACCAGCAGAGATCGGGGGAACATTCAGTACTTC
>TRBV6-6|NA|NA|TRBJ1-5
CASTQYSNQPQHF
TGTGCCAGCACGCAATATAGCAATCAGCCCCAGCATTTT
>TRBV14|NA|NA|TRBJ2-5
CASSQGSNQETQYF
TGTGCCAGCAGCCAAGGGTCAAACCAAGAGACCCAGTACTTC
>TRBV27|NA|many|TRBJ2-7
CASKFKNGGPYEQYF
TGTGCCAGCAAGTTTAAGAACGGTGGGCCCTACGAGCAGTACTTC
>TRBV19|NA|NA|TRBJ2-3
CASSGGQTTDTQYF
TGTGCCAGTAGTGGTGGCCAGACCACAGATACGCAGTATTTT
>TRBV6-1|TRBD1|NA|TRBJ2-2
CASDRGLTGELFF
TGTGCCAGCGACAGGGGGCTTACCGGGGAGCTGTTTTTT
>TRBV15|NA|NA|TRBJ2-3
CATSRDTQYF
TGTGCCACCAGCAGAGATACGCAGTATTTT
>TRBV6-6|TRBD2|NA|TRBJ2-2
CASSSLAGAGELFF
TGTGCCAGCAGTAGCCTAGCGGGAGCCGGGGAGCTGTTTTTT
>TRBV5-1|NA|NA|TRBJ1-2
CASSREGGYGYTF
TGCGCCAGCAGCCGCGAGGGCGGCTATGGCTACACCTTC
>TRBV5-4|NA|few|TRBJ2-7
CASKEWVAAPYEQYF
TGTGCCAGCAAAGAGTGGGTAGCAGCCCCCTACGAGCAGTACTTC
>TRBV6-6|TRBD2|NA|TRBJ2-7
CASSYSAGVGYEQYF
TGTGCCAGCAGTTACTCGGCGGGAGTCGGCTACGAGCAGTACTTC